Listed here are 32 T cell receptor beta chains from one sample, sequenced in a study of blood T cell repertoires in COVID-19 (dated by TCRdb to 2019 to 2021). Receptor libraries were prepared by the immunoSEQ multiplex PCR assay. The clones in this table, taken by TCRdb from immuneACCESS, are in-frame only. Not every clone is retained; where verified, under half of the shortfall comes from an unresolved V gene, and the cause of the rest is unknown. The table for this sample lists around 300,000 clones; 85% of them were counted only once. Of the sample, about 2.7% falls within the top ten clones. Input material: PBMCs or T cells enriched from blood (not recorded which). The source is a woman aged 50 to 65 who had recovered from COVID-19.

The chain uses TRBV6-2 or TRBV6-3 and TRBJ1-1; unclear D gene. Trimming shortened V by 0 bases and J by 11 bases, and 16 bases separated the two germline ends. Germline values: CDR1 MNHEY, CDR2 SVGEGT. This CDR3 has 14 residues. The CDR3 reads CASSYSMSFVEAFF. The CDR3 DNA reads TGTGCCAGCAGTTACTCGATGAGTTTTGTCGAGGCTTTCTTT.

The rearrangement joins TRBV7-2 to TRBJ1-5; maybe TRBD1 (6 bases). Germline CDR1 reads SGHTA; CDR2 reads FQGNSA. The CDR3 is 14 amino acids. The V gene lost 3 bases and the J gene lost 5 bases, with 11 bases spanning the gap. CDR3 region: CASSFTGSDQPQHF. CDR3 DNA: TGTGCCAGCAGCTTTACAGGGAGTGATCAGCCCCAGCATTTT.

The J gene is TRBJ1-1, the V gene TRBV14, with D perhaps TRBD1 (6 bases). Per the germline V gene, CDR1 is SGHDN and CDR2 is FVKESK. V dropped 7 bases and J dropped 3 bases, with 12 bases sitting between them. The CDR3 has 13 residues. CDR3: CASTSQGYTEAFF. The CDR3 DNA reads as TGTGCCAGCACCTCTCAGGGGTACACTGAAGCTTTCTTT. The whole variable domain, remainder taken from reference TRBV14 and TRBJ1-1, is EAGVTQFPSHSVIEKGQTVTLRCDPISGHDNLYWYRRVMGKEIKFLLHFVKESKQDESGMPNNRFLAERTGGTYSTLKVQPAELEDSGVYFCASTSQGYTEAFFGQGTRLTVV.

CDR3 sequence reads: CAWRPPGGRQPQHF. Written as DNA, the CDR3 is TGTGCCTGGAGACCCCCCGGGGGGAGACAGCCCCAGCATTTT. This rearrangement joins TRBV30 to TRBJ1-5, with a weak D call TRBD1 (5 bases). Germline CDR1 GTSNPN, CDR2 SVGIG (reference sequence). The CDR3 totals 14 residues. Trimming pared 3 bases from V and 7 bases from J, leaving 16 bases between.

The rearrangement joins TRBV4-2 to TRBJ1-5; 10 nucleotides line up with TRBD1. Unmatched junction bases numbered 5, after V lost 4 bases and J lost 8 bases. The CDR3 totals 14 residues. Germline lookup yields CDR1 LGHNA and CDR2 YNFKEQ. The CDR3 DNA is TGTGCCAGCAGCCGACAGGGGGCTGAGGAGCCCCAGCATTTT. This codes for CASSRQGAEEPQHF.

The J gene is TRBJ1-1, the V gene TRBV7-2, with a tentative D call TRBD1 (6 bases). Germline V lookup: CDR1 SGHTA, CDR2 FQGNSA. Trimming removed 6 bases from V and 8 bases from J, with 13 bases in between. CDR3 length: 12 residues. The CDR3 sequence: CASRLPGTEAFF. The CDR3 nucleotides read TGTGCCAGCAGATTGCCCGGGACAGAAGCTTTCTTT.

V gene TRBV14 combines with J gene TRBJ2-5, with TRBD2 matching 12 bases. Germline CDR1 SGHDN, CDR2 FVKESK. V lost 7 bases, J lost 2 bases, and 2 bases stayed unmatched. This CDR3 has 14 residues. CDR3 sequence (DNA): TGTGCCAGCAAAGGACTAGCGGGGCAAGAGACCCAGTACTTC. Its translation: CASKGLAGQETQYF.

The V call is TRBV3-1 (or the pseudogene TRBV3-2), the J call TRBJ2-3, with D unresolved. The CDR3 extends over 16 amino acids. Germline V gives CDR1 LGHDT, CDR2 YNNKEL (reference sequence). The V gene lost 2 bases and the J gene lost 0 bases, with 12 bases spanning the gap. The CDR3 reads CASSQPRGESTDTQYF. The CDR3 nucleotides are TGTGCCAGCAGCCAACCCAGAGGCGAGAGCACAGATACGCAGTATTTT.

This clone was counted between two and nine times. The gene calls are TRBV24-1 and TRBJ1-5, with D tentatively TRBD1 (5 bases). Trimming took off 10 bases at V and 0 bases at J, with 6 bases between the two ends. Germline V gene data show CDR1 as KGHDR and CDR2 as SFDVKD. The CDR3 runs to 12 residues. CDR3 in amino acids: CATGDSNQPQHF. DNA for the CDR3: TGTGCCACAGGGGATAGCAATCAGCCCCAGCATTTT.

The chain combines TRBV5-1 with TRBJ2-6; possible D gene TRBD1, 5 bases. CDR3 length equals 15 residues. Trimming took 4 bases from V and 4 from J, leaving 12 bases between them. The V gene's germline CDR1 is SGHRS and CDR2 YFSETQ. CDR3 nucleotides: TGCGCCAGCAGCCCAGCAGGGCCAGGGGCCAACGTCCTGACTTTC. Its protein is CASSPAGPGANVLTF.

This chain uses TRBV18 with TRBJ2-7, with D perhaps TRBD1 (5 bases). The germline V and J ends were trimmed by 4 bases and 4 bases, with 20 bases remaining between them. CDR3 length equals 16 residues. The V gene's germline CDR1 is KGHSH and CDR2 LQKENI. In nucleotides, the CDR3 is TGTGCCAGCTCACTCAGACAGCCCAACCTCTTTTACGAGCAGTACTTC. It yields the protein CASSLRQPNLFYEQYF.

V gene TRBV5-1 combines with J gene TRBJ2-1; D unresolved. This CDR3 is 14 amino acids long. V gave up 4 bases and J gave up 5 bases, with 13 bases separating them. From germline, CDR1 is SGHRS and CDR2 YFSETQ. The CDR3 region has the DNA TGCGCCAGCAGCACCGGTGGGCCAAACAATGAGCAGTTCTTC. As protein: CASSTGGPNNEQFF.

The chain carries TRBV7-2 and TRBJ1-5, with D perhaps matching TRBD1 (6 bases). The CDR3 sequence is 15 residues long. Trimming took off 3 bases at V and 6 bases at J, with 15 bases between the two ends. Germline V gene data show CDR1 as SGHTA and CDR2 as FQGNSA. DNA of the CDR3: TGTGCCAGCAGCTTTGTACAGGGAGGGGGTCAGCCCCAGCATTTT. Translation gives CASSFVQGGGQPQHF.

The chain combines TRBV15 with TRBJ1-4; the match to TRBD1 covers 9 bases. The CDR3 consists of 14 residues. J lost 7 bases, V lost 3 bases, and 3 bases had no gene match. Germline V CDR1 and CDR2: LNHNV, YYDKDF (reference sequence). CDR3 in amino acids: CATSRTGGFEKLFF. The CDR3 DNA reads TGTGCCACCAGCAGGACAGGGGGATTTGAAAAACTGTTTTTT.

The genes are TRBV16 and TRBJ2-7, with D hard to call. This CDR3 is built from 16 residues. In germline, CDR1 is KGHSY, CDR2 FQNENV. V dropped 0 bases and J dropped 1 base, with 13 bases sitting between them. CDR3 nucleotide sequence: TGTGCCAGCAGCCAATCAGAATTCAGGATTTCCTACGAGCAGTACTTC. Translated, it gives CASSQSEFRISYEQYF.

This chain joins TRBV18 and TRBJ2-7, with 7 bases identical to TRBD2. Per the germline V gene, CDR1 is KGHSH and CDR2 is LQKENI. V shed 5 bases, J shed 3 bases, and the junction held 13 bases outside the gene matches. The CDR3 extends over 16 amino acids. The CDR3 nucleotides are TGTGCCAGCTCAATCGAGTGGCGGGAGTTCGACTACGAGCAGTACTTC. This sequence encodes CASSIEWREFDYEQYF.

The chain couples TRBV27 to TRBJ2-1, with TRBD2 as a possible D gene (5 bases). The V gene's germline CDR1 is MNHEY and CDR2 SMNVEV (reference sequence). CDR3 length: 15 amino acids. V was trimmed by 4 bases and J by 4 bases, leaving 14 bases between them. CDR3 sequence (DNA): TGTGCCAGCAGTTCTTCCCGGGAAAAATACAATGAGCAGTTCTTC. It specifies CASSSSREKYNEQFF.

This chain connects TRBV14 to TRBJ1-1; D not resolved. The germline V and J ends were trimmed by 0 bases and 4 bases, with 9 bases remaining between them. Per the germline V gene, CDR1 is SGHDN and CDR2 is FVKESK. The CDR3 has 14 residues. For the CDR3, the DNA is TGTGCCAGCAGCCAAGATCCTGGGAGCACTGAAGCTTTCTTT. As protein: CASSQDPGSTEAFF.

V usage is TRBV28 and J usage is TRBJ1-6, with D perhaps TRBD1 (5 bases). CDR3 length: 16 residues. Germline V gene data show CDR1 as MDHEN and CDR2 as SYDVKM. The germline V and J ends were trimmed by 2 bases and 0 bases, with 8 bases remaining between them. CDR3 nucleotides: TGTGCCAGCAGTTTACCCAGGGACTCCTATAATTCACCCCTCCACTTT. It is translated as CASSLPRDSYNSPLHF.

This chain links TRBV27 with TRBJ1-1; a weak D match, TRBD1 (5 bases). CDR1 and CDR2 (germline): MNHEY, SMNVEV (reference sequence). Trimming removed 6 bases from V and 7 bases from J, with 12 bases in between. This CDR3 contains 12 residues. CDR3 sequence reads: CASSSLRGEAFF. The CDR3 DNA reads as TGTGCCAGCAGCAGCCTTAGGGGTGAAGCTTTCTTT.

The V call is TRBV11-2, the J call TRBJ1-1, with 9 positions matching TRBD1. Germline CDR1 and CDR2: SGHAT and FQNNGV. The junction had 13 bases not matched to a gene; V was cut back by 6 bases and J by 5 bases. The CDR3 covers 16 residues. CDR3 bases: TGTGCCAGCAGACGTCCCGGGACAGGGTCGGAAACTGAAGCTTTCTTT. Residues: CASRRPGTGSETEAFF.

This clone showed up just once. V gene TRBV11-2 combines with J gene TRBJ1-1, with 8 bases lining up with TRBD1. The CDR3 is 17 amino acids. Germline-derived CDR1 and CDR2 are SGHAT and FQNNGV. V gave up 4 bases and J gave up 3 bases; unmatched junction bases: 13. CDR3 loop: CASSSVPQGAMDTEAFF. The CDR3 region has the DNA TGTGCCAGCAGCTCCGTGCCCCAGGGGGCTATGGACACTGAAGCTTTCTTT.

This clone is a singleton in its sample. V usage is TRBV3-1 (or the pseudogene TRBV3-2) and J usage is TRBJ2-1; 7 bases match TRBD2. The germline V gene encodes CDR1 LGHDT and CDR2 YNNKEL (reference sequence). This CDR3 has 17 residues. With 3 bases clipped from V and 4 bases from J, the junction kept 12 bases outside the gene matches. CDR3 loop: CASSQGLERGTYNEQFF. For the CDR3, the DNA is TGTGCCAGCAGCCAGGGATTGGAGCGGGGAACTTACAATGAGCAGTTCTTC.

The chain couples TRBV2 to TRBJ1-5; no clear D gene. V was clipped by 4 bases and J by 7 bases, with 8 bases between them. Germline CDR1 is SNHLY and CDR2 is FYNNEI. The CDR3 covers 12 residues. The CDR3 coding sequence is TGTGCCAGCAGTGGCGATTCCCAGCCCCAGCATTTT. Amino acid sequence: CASSGDSQPQHF.

The rearrangement uses TRBV15 and TRBJ1-1; 7 nucleotides line up with TRBD1. The CDR3 has 15 amino acids. After removal of 5 bases from V and 2 bases from J, the junction contained 8 bases not matched to a gene. Germline values: CDR1 LNHNV, CDR2 YYDKDF (reference sequence). DNA of the CDR3: TGTGCCACCAGCGCCCCCGGGGACAGAAACACTGAAGCTTTCTTT. This encodes CATSAPGDRNTEAFF.

The rearrangement joins TRBV30 to TRBJ2-7; TRBD1 matches at 10 bases. After removal of 3 bases from V and 5 bases from J, the junction contained 1 base not matched to a gene. Germline V CDR1 and CDR2: GTSNPN, SVGIG (reference sequence). The CDR3 totals 12 residues. This CDR3 reads CAWSGTGDEQYF. Here the CDR3 DNA reads TGTGCCTGGAGCGGGACAGGGGACGAGCAGTACTTC.

The chain is built from TRBV29-1 and TRBJ2-7; 7 bases line up with TRBD1. The CDR3 contains 12 residues. Germline assignment: CDR1 SQVTM and CDR2 ANQGSEA. The J segment lost 3 bases and the V segment lost 8 bases, leaving 7 bases of the junction unmatched. The CDR3 coding sequence is TGCAGCACCCGGGACAGCTACTACGAGCAGTACTTC. This codes for CSTRDSYYEQYF.

The gene calls are TRBV9 and TRBJ1-6; tentatively, D is TRBD1 (5 bases). V dropped 7 bases and J dropped 7 bases, with 15 bases sitting between them. The germline gives CDR1 SGDLS, CDR2 YYNGEE. There are 14 residues in the CDR3. The CDR3 DNA reads TGTGCCAGCCATTCAGGGAACGGCAATTCACCCCTCCACTTT. Encoded protein: CASHSGNGNSPLHF.

Details on this clone: Other DNA sequences of this sample code for an identical CDR3. The J gene is TRBJ1-3, the V gene TRBV28; TRBD1 might be the D (5 bases). The germline gives CDR1 MDHEN, CDR2 SYDVKM. The CDR3 covers 14 residues. V was clipped by 6 bases and J by 0 bases, with 9 bases between them. DNA of the CDR3: TGTGCCAGCAGGCGAACAGGCTCTGGAAACACCATATATTTT. Protein product: CASRRTGSGNTIYF.

The V gene is TRBV28, the J gene TRBJ1-2, with D tentatively TRBD1 (5 bases). CDR1 and CDR2 (germline): MDHEN, SYDVKM. V was shortened by 4 bases and J by 0 bases, with 15 bases between the two germline ends. The CDR3 sequence is 16 residues long. CDR3 bases: TGTGCCAGCAGTTCAACAAGGGACTTCGCTAACTATGGCTACACCTTC. Amino acids: CASSSTRDFANYGYTF.

Written as DNA, the CDR3 is TGTGCCAGCAGCTCCTTTCCCGACAGGAATTCACCCCTCCACTTT. It specifies CASSSFPDRNSPLHF. The V and J genes are TRBV11-2 and TRBJ1-6; D might be TRBD1 (6 bases). Per germline, CDR1 SGHAT and CDR2 FQNNGV. The CDR3 has 15 amino acids. Trimming removed 4 bases from V and 7 bases from J, with 14 bases in between.

CDR3 DNA sequence: TGTGCCAGTAGTACCGGACTTCAGGTCACCGGGGAGCTGTTTTTT. This encodes CASSTGLQVTGELFF. This chain joins TRBV19 and TRBJ2-2; TRBD2 might be the D (5 bases). V was pared by 4 bases and J by 4 bases, with 13 bases between. The germline CDR1 and CDR2 sequences are LNHDA and SQIVND (reference sequence). This CDR3 has 15 residues.